This T cell receptor (beta chain) was captured by sequencing in a study of blood T cell repertoires in COVID-19. Background on the study: The cDNA or gDNA used as material had been derived from T cells, B-cell-depleted T cells, or PBMCs.

Germline V gene sequence: CDR1 SGHAT, CDR2 FQNNGV. V lost 3 bases and J lost 5; bases outside the gene matches: 12. The CDR3 sequence is 16 residues long. Repertoires were generated with immunoSEQ multiplex PCR, while TCRdb's copy carries only in-frame clones and drops some. The sample records fewer than 150,000 clones, around 89% being singletons. Sequences were obtained from peripheral blood. This clonotype was sampled from a human donor in a cohort sampled during active COVID-19. The rearrangement uses TRBV11-2 and TRBJ2-7, with TRBD1 matching over 8 bases. The CDR3 DNA reads as TGTGCCAGCAGCTTCCGGACAGGGAGCTTTATGGACGAGCAGTACTTC. It codes for CASSFRTGSFMDEQYF.